This T cell receptor beta chain was profiled in a study of shared clonotypes between healthy human individuals. About the study: The donors, two women and a few men, were aged 18 to 49.

The data were produced by immunoSEQ multiplex PCR, yet TCRdb's version contains in-frame clones alone and is incomplete. In the table there are hundreds of thousands of clones, about 76% of which are singletons. Researchers drew on roughly 89 million PBMCs for genomic DNA from unsorted samples. General study results and limits: Having only a few donors restricted how much genetic and exposure-history diversity was captured.

Of note for this clone: The antigen remains undetermined. A read error may explain this, as a much larger clone is one base away. The conserved phenylalanine or tryptophan normally closing the CDR3 is absent here, so this likely arose from a read error.

This CDR3 region has 14 residues. The J segment lost 1 base and the V segment lost 6 bases, leaving 1 base of the junction unmatched. The germline V gene encodes CDR1 SQVTM and CDR2 ANQGSEA. The chain employs TRBV29-1 and TRBJ2-2; the match to TRBD1 covers 11 bases. The TCR was taken from a woman between 35 and 50 years old in good health. Some clones in this sample may be carry-over from other donors' samples. Sequences were obtained from PBMCs. The CDR3 sequence is CSVGTGGNTGELFS. For the CDR3, the DNA is TGCAGCGTCGGGACAGGGGGGAACACCGGGGAGCTGTTTTCT.